A single sample is the source of the 29 T cell receptor beta chains below, sequenced in a study of beta chain features in type 1 diabetes. The sequenced template was cDNA made from the entire isolated RNA. Sequencing was performed with immunoSEQ multiplex PCR; in TCRdb, only in-frame clones are kept and a portion is missing. The sample records roughly 230,000 clones, over 8.5% being singletons. Sequenced material: naive CD4+ T cells from blood. Every receptor here comes from a woman in her late teens or twenties in good health.

There are a few counts of this clone. A junction boundary mismatches the germline segment, possibly from a read error. This sample includes further DNA sequences coding for the same CDR3. The J gene is TRBJ2-3, the V gene TRBV9; 10 nucleotides agree with TRBD2. The length of the CDR3 is 16 residues. Per germline, CDR1 SGDLS and CDR2 YYNGEE. The CDR3 region has the DNA TGTGCCAGCAGCGTAGGAGCGGGGGGGTCCCCGGATACGCAGTACTTT. It is translated as CASSVGAGGSPDTQYF.

This clone was seen a few times. Here the CDR3 reads CASSLGGGDQPQHF. For the CDR3, the DNA is TGTGCCAGCAGCTTGGGGGGCGGAGATCAGCCCCAGCATTTT. The V and J genes are TRBV5-4 and TRBJ1-5; the D gene is possibly TRBD1 (5 bases). CDR3 length: 14 amino acids. Germline-derived CDR1 and CDR2 are SGHNT and YYREEE (reference sequence). Trimming left V 0 bases short and J 5 bases short, with 9 bases between.

The rearrangement uses TRBV6-6 and TRBJ1-1; 7 positions match TRBD1. The V gene's germline CDR1 is MNHNY and CDR2 SVGAGI (reference sequence). The V and J ends lost 4 bases and 6 bases, in that order; junction bases with no gene match: 11. There are 15 residues in the CDR3. CDR3 in DNA: TGTGCCAGCAGTTCCCAGACAGGGAGAGGAGCTGAAGCTTTCTTT. Its protein is CASSSQTGRGAEAFF.

This clone occurred a few times. CDR3 residues: CASSLRPGQGISYNEQFF. CDR3 nucleotide sequence: TGCGCCAGCAGCTTGCGCCCGGGACAGGGCATCTCCTACAATGAGCAGTTCTTC. The chain employs TRBV5-1 and TRBJ2-1, with 9 nucleotides matching TRBD1. The germline CDR1 and CDR2 sequences are SGHRS and YFSETQ. There are 18 residues in the CDR3. Trimming cost V 1 base and J 0 bases; bases outside gene matches: 8.

J is TRBJ2-1 and V is TRBV18, with D tentatively TRBD2 (6 bases). Per the germline V gene, CDR1 is KGHSH and CDR2 is LQKENI. This CDR3 has 14 amino acids. V was pared by 3 bases and J by 5 bases, with 11 bases between. As DNA, the CDR3 is TGTGCCAGCTCACCCGGAGGGTTTCACAATGAGCAGTTCTTC. This codes for CASSPGGFHNEQFF. The variable domain in full, completed from reference TRBV18 and TRBJ2-1, reads NAGVMQNPRHLVRRRGQEARLRCSPMKGHSHVYWYRQLPEEGLKFMVYLQKENIIDESGMPKERFSAEFPKEGPSILRIQQVVRGDSAAYFCASSPGGFHNEQFFGPGTRLTVL.

The genes are TRBV19 and TRBJ1-1; no clear D gene. Germline lookup yields CDR1 LNHDA and CDR2 SQIVND (reference sequence). This CDR3 region has 13 residues. V lost 2 bases and J 6 bases, leaving 10 bases between the germline ends. In nucleotides, the CDR3 is TGTGCCAGTAGTATAAGCTTTCGCCCTGAAGCTTTCTTT. Translation: CASSISFRPEAFF.

This clone was counted only a few times. The rearrangement joins TRBV5-6 to TRBJ2-1, with 9 bases matching TRBD2. V gave up 0 bases and J gave up 3 bases; unmatched junction bases: 4. In germline, CDR1 is SGHDT, CDR2 YYEEEE. There are 16 residues in the CDR3. The CDR3 sequence: CASSLDETSGYNEQFF. The CDR3 nucleotides read TGTGCCAGCAGCTTGGATGAGACTAGCGGCTACAATGAGCAGTTCTTC. The full variable domain, in which reference TRBV5-6 and TRBJ2-1 provide the parts outside the CDR3, is DAGVTQSPTHLIKTRGQQVTLRCSPKSGHDTVSWYQQALGQGPQFIFQYYEEEERQRGNFPDRFSGHQFPNYSSELNVNALLLGDSALYLCASSLDETSGYNEQFFGPGTRLTVL.

For the CDR3, the DNA is TGTGCCAGCAGCCAAGTCCTTTCCTACAATGAGCAGTTCTTC. Translated: CASSQVLSYNEQFF. V usage is TRBV14 and J usage is TRBJ2-1; D gene unclear. There are 14 residues in the CDR3. The V and J ends lost 1 base and 1 base respectively, with 5 bases between them. The V gene's germline CDR1 is SGHDN and CDR2 FVKESK.

This clone was recorded a few times. The CDR3 is CASSPRGGNTEAFF. In nucleotides, the CDR3 is TGTGCCAGCAGCCCTCGGGGTGGGAACACTGAAGCTTTCTTT. This chain joins TRBV11-1 and TRBJ1-1; no reliable D call. The CDR3 length is 14 residues. The germline V gene encodes CDR1 SGHAT and CDR2 FQDESV (reference sequence). V dropped 5 bases and J dropped 1 base, with 11 bases sitting between them.

This clone was counted a few times. V and J are TRBV19 and TRBJ1-5; a weak D match, TRBD1 (5 bases). V was shortened by 1 base and J by 11 bases, with 9 bases between the two germline ends. Per the germline V gene, CDR1 is LNHDA and CDR2 is SQIVND (reference sequence). The CDR3 is 12 amino acids. As DNA, the CDR3 is TGTGCCAGTAGTATAGTGGGGCGAGCCCAGCATTTT. Translating it yields CASSIVGRAQHF.

This clone was detected many times. V gene TRBV13 combines with J gene TRBJ2-1, with 9 nucleotides matching TRBD1. J gave up 4 bases and V 3 bases, and 4 bases lay outside the gene matches. Germline-derived CDR1 and CDR2 are PRHDT and FYEKMQ (reference sequence). The CDR3 is 15 amino acids. The CDR3 nucleotides are TGTGCCAGCAGCTTGCCGGGACAGGGTTACAATGAGCAGTTCTTC. It encodes CASSLPGQGYNEQFF.

This clone was observed a handful of times. V and J are TRBV7-2 and TRBJ2-1; 13 bases map to TRBD2. The germline V gene has CDR1 SGHTA and CDR2 FQGNSA. Unmatched junction bases numbered 9, after V lost 6 bases and J lost 10 bases. The CDR3 consists of 15 residues. In DNA form, the CDR3 reads TGTGCCAGCAGTTCCGGGACTAGCGGGGCAAGGGAGCAGTTCTTC. Amino acids: CASSSGTSGAREQFF.

This chain links TRBV11-2 with TRBJ1-5, with TRBD1 identical over 7 bases. The V gene's germline CDR1 is SGHAT and CDR2 FQNNGV. The junction had 8 bases not matched to a gene; V was cut back by 5 bases and J by 7 bases. This CDR3 is built from 14 residues. This CDR3 is CASSLQGPGQPQHF. In DNA form, the CDR3 reads TGTGCCAGCAGCCTACAGGGGCCGGGGCAGCCCCAGCATTTT.

The V call is TRBV27, the J call TRBJ1-1, with 8 bases identical to TRBD1. Trimming removed 8 bases from V and 0 bases from J; junction bases left unmatched: 11. The CDR3 spans 16 residues. Germline CDR1 and CDR2: MNHEY and SMNVEV (reference sequence). CDR3 sequence: CASYPQGQVMNTEAFF. CDR3 coding DNA: TGTGCCAGCTACCCCCAGGGACAGGTGATGAACACTGAAGCTTTCTTT.

V gene TRBV7-9 combines with J gene TRBJ1-1, with D perhaps TRBD1 (6 bases). Looked up from germline, CDR1 is SEHNR and CDR2 is FQNEAQ (reference sequence). CDR3 size: 12 residues. V was pared by 8 bases and J by 11 bases, with 18 bases between. CDR3 amino acids: CASLTLAGEAFF. CDR3 in DNA: TGTGCCAGCCTCACTCTTGCAGGGGAGGCTTTCTTT.

This clone occurred a few times. The chain couples TRBV5-4 to TRBJ1-2; tentatively, D is TRBD1 (6 bases). CDR3 size: 14 residues. Germline-derived CDR1 and CDR2 are SGHNT and YYREEE (reference sequence). Trimming left V 3 bases short and J 1 base short, with 10 bases between. CDR3 coding DNA: TGTGCCAGCAGCTCTTTACAGGGTAACTATGGCTACACCTTC. It yields the protein CASSSLQGNYGYTF.

J is TRBJ2-5 and V is TRBV2; TRBD2 aligns across 9 bases. Gene TRBJ2-7 matches the end of the DNA better, so the J call may be wrong. Looked up from germline, CDR1 is SNHLY and CDR2 is FYNNEI. This CDR3 comprises 13 residues. The CDR3 DNA follows: TGTGCCAGCAGTGGGCTAGCGGGAAACGAGCAGTACTTC. Amino acid sequence: CASSGLAGNEQYF.

This clone was recorded a few times. This chain uses TRBV5-1 with TRBJ2-3, with TRBD2 identical over 7 bases. The CDR3 loop spans 17 amino acids. V lost 4 bases and J lost 4; bases outside the gene matches: 15. Germline V gene sequence: CDR1 SGHRS, CDR2 YFSETQ. The CDR3 DNA reads TGCGCCAGCAGCCCCGTATCTTCGCGGGGGACCTCAGATACGCAGTATTTT. Residues: CASSPVSSRGTSDTQYF.

This clone was observed a handful of times. The chain employs TRBV27 and TRBJ2-2, with D maybe TRBD1 (5 bases). The germline CDR1 and CDR2 sequences are MNHEY and SMNVEV (reference sequence). This CDR3 has 14 residues. The V and J ends lost 9 bases and 0 bases respectively, with 11 bases between them. The CDR3 loop is CASGHPANTGELFF. The DNA for the CDR3 is TGTGCCAGTGGACATCCCGCGAACACCGGGGAGCTGTTTTTT.

The V and J genes are TRBV5-1 and TRBJ1-2, with D unclear. From germline, CDR1 is SGHRS and CDR2 YFSETQ. The CDR3 runs 13 residues. The ends were cut back, 4 bases at V and 2 bases at J, with 9 bases in the middle. CDR3 in DNA: TGCGCCAGCAGCCCGGACTTGAACTATGGCTACACCTTC. Translated: CASSPDLNYGYTF.

This clone has a handful of counts. The CDR3 reads CASSDGTGKGGNQPQHF. The CDR3 DNA is TGTGCCAGCAGTGATGGGACAGGGAAAGGCGGCAATCAGCCCCAGCATTTT. This chain joins TRBV6-4 and TRBJ1-5; 9 bases map to TRBD1. Losses at the gene ends were 3 bases for V and 2 bases for J; bases not matched to a gene: 8. The germline V gene encodes CDR1 MRHNA and CDR2 SNTAGT. This CDR3 is built from 17 residues.

This clone has just a few counts. This chain uses TRBV5-1 with TRBJ2-3, with D hard to call. Deletions cut 0 bases from V and 2 bases from J, with 13 bases between. The germline CDR1 and CDR2 sequences are SGHRS and YFSETQ. The CDR3 totals 16 residues. The CDR3 nucleotides read TGCGCCAGCAGCTTGGTCAAGACTGGAGACACAGATACGCAGTATTTT. It is translated as CASSLVKTGDTDTQYF.

This clone was seen only a few times. CDR3 in DNA: TGTGCCAGTATGAATGGCAGGGGGTACAATGAGCAGTTCTTC. Residues: CASMNGRGYNEQFF. The V and J genes are TRBV19 and TRBJ2-1; 7 nucleotides agree with TRBD1. V trimming: 7 bases; J trimming: 4 bases; junction bases outside the gene matches: 7. The CDR3 is made up of 14 amino acids. Germline values: CDR1 LNHDA, CDR2 SQIVND (reference sequence).

This clone came up a few times. The J gene is TRBJ1-1, the V gene TRBV5-4, with D tentatively TRBD1 (6 bases). V was shortened by 0 bases and J by 0 bases, with 12 bases between the two germline ends. The CDR3 spans 16 residues. The germline V gene encodes CDR1 SGHNT and CDR2 YYREEE (reference sequence). CDR3 in DNA: TGTGCCAGCAGCTTGGAACAGGGCAGGATGAACACTGAAGCTTTCTTT. Translating gives CASSLEQGRMNTEAFF.

The chain recombines TRBV25-1 with TRBJ2-3, with TRBD2 identical over 10 bases. With V trimmed by 2 bases and J by 6 bases, 11 bases remained unmatched. The length of the CDR3 is 17 residues. Germline V lookup: CDR1 MGHDK, CDR2 SYGVNS. The CDR3 DNA is TGTGCCAGCAGTGAACCCACTAGCGGGGCTCCGGGGGATACGCAGTATTTT. It yields the protein CASSEPTSGAPGDTQYF.

A few counts support this clone. The V call is TRBV5-1, the J call TRBJ2-1, with D tentatively TRBD1 (6 bases). Trimming removed 0 bases at V and 1 base at J, with 11 bases between. The CDR3 length is 16 residues. Germline loops: CDR1 SGHRS, CDR2 YFSETQ. CDR3 bases: TGCGCCAGCAGCTTGGATCTGGGGGCGTCCTACAATGAGCAGTTCTTC. It yields the protein CASSLDLGASYNEQFF.

The V and J genes are TRBV28 and TRBJ2-4; 7 bases match TRBD1. This CDR3 has 14 amino acids. Germline V lookup: CDR1 MDHEN, CDR2 SYDVKM. Losses at the gene ends were 5 bases for V and 2 bases for J; bases not matched to a gene: 3. The CDR3 sequence: CASSPRGPKNIQYF. CDR3 in DNA: TGTGCCAGCAGTCCGAGGGGGCCCAAAAACATTCAGTACTTC.

The chain uses TRBV5-4 and TRBJ1-5, with D hard to call. V gave up 3 bases and J gave up 4 bases, with 8 bases separating them. The CDR3 has 13 residues. Germline V gives CDR1 SGHNT, CDR2 YYREEE (reference sequence). CDR3 bases: TGTGCCAGCAGCTCAAGCCCGAATCAGCCCCAGCATTTT. It translates to CASSSSPNQPQHF.

This clone was seen a handful of times. The chain carries TRBV18 and TRBJ2-7, with 7 bases fitting TRBD2. Germline loops: CDR1 KGHSH, CDR2 LQKENI. The V gene end was trimmed by 6 bases and the J gene end by 3 bases; junction bases not matched to a gene: 5. The CDR3 covers 13 residues. The CDR3 loop is CASSPGLDYEQYF. In DNA, the CDR3 is TGTGCCAGCTCGCCCGGACTAGACTACGAGCAGTACTTC.